A single sample is the source of the 23 T cell receptor beta chains below, sequenced in a study of technical replicates of blood from a few donors. Using immunoSEQ multiplex PCR, the repertoire was profiled, and TCRdb retains in-frame clones only, with some absent. The data contain some 70,000 clones, nearly 98% of them singletons. Input material: T cells isolated from PBMCs. The receptor set was obtained from a human donor in good health.

V and J are TRBV6-5 and TRBJ2-1; the D gene is possibly TRBD2 (5 bases). Looked up from germline, CDR1 is MNHEY and CDR2 is SVGAGI. V lost 2 bases to trimming and J lost 12 bases, with 17 bases between them. This CDR3 is built from 14 residues. The CDR3 spells CASSYQGYSVGQFF. The DNA of the CDR3 is TGTGCCAGCAGTTACCAAGGCTATAGCGTAGGGCAGTTCTTC.

The genes are TRBV5-1 and TRBJ2-1, with no clear D. This CDR3 region has 14 residues. The V end was cut by 1 base, the J end by 5 bases, with 10 bases between. CDR1 and CDR2 (germline): SGHRS, YFSETQ. CDR3 amino acids: CASSLRSYDNEQFF. DNA of the CDR3: TGCGCCAGCAGCTTGCGTAGTTACGACAATGAGCAGTTCTTC. Complete variable domain (other parts from reference TRBV5-1 and TRBJ2-1): KAGVTQTPRYLIKTRGQQVTLSCSPISGHRSVSWYQQTPGQGLQFLFEYFSETQRNKGNFPGRFSGRQFSNSRSEMNVSTLELGDSALYLCASSLRSYDNEQFFGPGTRLTVL.

The chain recombines TRBV9 with TRBJ1-2, with D maybe TRBD1 (6 bases). V shed 2 bases and J shed 0 bases, with 11 bases lying between them. The CDR3 has 15 amino acids. The germline gives CDR1 SGDLS, CDR2 YYNGEE. The CDR3 sequence is CASSVMDRTNYGYTF. The CDR3 region has the DNA TGTGCCAGCAGCGTCATGGACAGAACTAACTATGGCTACACCTTC.

The chain has TRBV5-5 and TRBJ1-1, with 8 positions matching TRBD1. There are 17 residues in the CDR3. The V and J ends lost 0 bases and 1 base, in that order; junction bases with no gene match: 8. Germline CDR1 reads SGHKS; CDR2 reads YYEKEE (reference sequence). CDR3 sequence (DNA): TGTGCCAGCAGCTTGGCCGGGACAGGATTTCGGAACACTGAAGCTTTCTTT. Its protein product is CASSLAGTGFRNTEAFF.

The chain combines TRBV19 with TRBJ2-1, with 7 bases that match TRBD1. V lost 4 bases to trimming and J lost 13 bases; unmatched junction nucleotides: 7. From germline, CDR1 is LNHDA and CDR2 SQIVND (reference sequence). The CDR3 extends over 12 amino acids. Written as DNA, the CDR3 is TGTGCCAGTAGTACGGACAGGCTAACCCAGTTCTTC. The encoded protein is CASSTDRLTQFF.

The V gene is TRBV7-2, the J gene TRBJ2-1; 11 nucleotides agree with TRBD2. The germline V gene encodes CDR1 SGHTA and CDR2 FQGNSA. V lost 1 base and J lost 9; bases outside the gene matches: 11. CDR3 length: 17 residues. CDR3 coding DNA: TGTGCCAGCAGCTTAGGGGGCACTAGCGGGAGCAGGTTTGAGCAGTTCTTC. Its protein is CASSLGGTSGSRFEQFF.

The J gene is TRBJ2-1, the V gene TRBV10-2; TRBD1 matches 11 bases. Trimming took 4 bases from V and 5 from J; bases not matched to a gene: 7. The CDR3 extends over 16 amino acids. Germline CDR1 is WSHSY and CDR2 is SAAADI. The CDR3 DNA follows: TGCGCCAGCAGTGTCTACCGGGACAGGGGGGACAATGAGCAGTTCTTC. Its translation: CASSVYRDRGDNEQFF.

The chain carries TRBV5-1 and TRBJ2-2, with a tentative D call TRBD2 (6 bases). Trimming pared 3 bases from V and 0 bases from J, leaving 9 bases between. The V gene's germline CDR1 is SGHRS and CDR2 YFSETQ. The CDR3 has 15 residues. CDR3 DNA sequence: TGCGCCAGCAGCTGGGGCGGGACGAACACCGGGGAGCTGTTTTTT. Protein: CASSWGGTNTGELFF.

V is TRBV5-5 and J is TRBJ2-7; 11 bases line up with TRBD2. Losses at the gene ends were 1 base for V and 3 bases for J; bases not matched to a gene: 6. Germline V gene data show CDR1 as SGHKS and CDR2 as YYEKEE (reference sequence). The CDR3 runs to 16 residues. The CDR3 sequence is CASSLLLAGGNYEQYF. In DNA, the CDR3 is TGTGCCAGCAGCTTGCTCTTAGCGGGAGGGAACTACGAGCAGTACTTC. Together with reference TRBV5-5 and TRBJ2-7, the CDR3 gives the full variable domain: DAGVTQSPTHLIKTRGQQVTLRCSPISGHKSVSWYQQVLGQGPQFIFQYYEKEERGRGNFPDRFSARQFPNYSSELNVNALLLGDSALYLCASSLLLAGGNYEQYFGPGTRLTVT.

The chain carries TRBV6-1 and TRBJ2-3; 7 bases align to TRBD2. The CDR3 totals 15 residues. Germline V gene lookup returns CDR1 MNHNS and CDR2 SASEGT. V lost 0 bases and J lost 2; bases outside the gene matches: 2. The CDR3 DNA follows: TGTGCCAGCAGTGAAGCCCGGGAGGTCACAGATACGCAGTATTTT. Translated: CASSEAREVTDTQYF.

The chain has TRBV27 and TRBJ1-1, with TRBD1 as a possible D gene (5 bases). The V end lost 3 bases, the J end lost 1 base, and 12 bases lay between the germline ends. Germline CDR1 is MNHEY and CDR2 is SMNVEV (reference sequence). The length of the CDR3 is 15 residues. DNA for the CDR3: TGTGCCAGCAGTTTCTACTCCACAGGGAACACTGAAGCTTTCTTT. Its protein is CASSFYSTGNTEAFF.

The chain combines TRBV29-1 with TRBJ2-7; 7 positions match TRBD1. Per the germline V gene, CDR1 is SQVTM and CDR2 is ANQGSEA. The CDR3 runs 13 residues. V shed 6 bases and J 5 bases; nucleotides not matched to a gene: 10. The CDR3 region has the DNA TGCAGCGTCCTCGACAGGGCCCCGAACGAGCAGTACTTC. It yields the protein CSVLDRAPNEQYF.

This chain connects TRBV19 to TRBJ1-2, with a weak D call TRBD1 (5 bases). CDR3 length: 14 residues. Germline V gives CDR1 LNHDA, CDR2 SQIVND (reference sequence). Trimming removed 1 base from V and 2 bases from J, with 8 bases in between. The CDR3 DNA follows: TGTGCCAGTAGTATAGGGCAGGGCAACTATGGCTACACCTTC. Translation gives CASSIGQGNYGYTF.

This chain joins TRBV6-6 and TRBJ2-1; TRBD2 agrees at 7 bases. The V gene's germline CDR1 is MNHNY and CDR2 SVGAGI (reference sequence). The CDR3 contains 15 residues. V lost 0 bases, J lost 5 bases, and 4 bases stayed unmatched. CDR3 coding DNA: TGTGCCAGCAGTTACTCGACTAGCTTTCACAATGAGCAGTTCTTC. Amino acids: CASSYSTSFHNEQFF.

The rearrangement uses TRBV6-5 and TRBJ2-5; the D gene is possibly TRBD2 (5 bases). The CDR3 runs to 14 residues. Germline CDR1 and CDR2: MNHEY and SVGAGI. Deletions cut 0 bases from V and 4 bases from J, with 9 bases between. The CDR3 DNA reads TGTGCCAGCAGTTACTCCGGGGTCCCAGAGACCCAGTACTTC. Its translation: CASSYSGVPETQYF.

V usage is TRBV7-9 and J usage is TRBJ2-5; TRBD2 matches 9 bases. Germline V gene lookup returns CDR1 SEHNR and CDR2 FQNEAQ (reference sequence). The CDR3 covers 15 residues. The trim removed 5 bases at V and 2 bases at J, leaving 6 bases unmatched. CDR3 loop: CASSPSGRWQETQYF. CDR3 DNA: TGTGCCAGCAGCCCAAGCGGGAGGTGGCAAGAGACCCAGTACTTC.

This rearrangement joins TRBV19 to TRBJ2-5; 7 nucleotides agree with TRBD1. This CDR3 spans 14 amino acids. Trimming took 4 bases from V and 1 from J; bases not matched to a gene: 3. Germline CDR1 LNHDA, CDR2 SQIVND (reference sequence). The CDR3 nucleotides read TGTGCCAGTAGTAAGACAGGGAGCCAAGAGACCCAGTACTTC. This gives the protein CASSKTGSQETQYF.

V gene TRBV7-9 combines with J gene TRBJ1-2; TRBD1 might be the D (5 bases). Germline CDR1 reads SEHNR; CDR2 reads FQNEAQ (reference sequence). The CDR3 consists of 14 residues. V lost 1 base to trimming and J lost 4 bases, with 10 bases between them. The CDR3 region is CASSLGSGPYGYTF. The CDR3 DNA reads TGTGCCAGCAGCTTAGGCTCAGGGCCCTATGGCTACACCTTC. The full variable domain, completed using reference TRBV7-9 and TRBJ1-2, is DTGVSQNPRHKITKRGQNVTFRCDPISEHNRLYWYRQTLGQGPEFLTYFQNEAQLEKSRLLSDRFSAERPKGSFSTLEIQRTEQGDSAMYLCASSLGSGPYGYTFGSGTRLTVV.

The chain links TRBV2 to TRBJ2-1; TRBD2 aligns across 15 bases. The ends lost 7 bases at V and 8 bases at J; junction bases unmatched: 6. The CDR3 extends over 15 amino acids. Looked up from germline, CDR1 is SNHLY and CDR2 is FYNNEI. Here the CDR3 reads CASTRTSGRVDEQFF. The CDR3 region has the DNA TGTGCCAGCACGAGGACTAGCGGGAGGGTAGATGAGCAGTTCTTC.

V is TRBV10-2 and J is TRBJ2-7; TRBD2 matches 8 bases. CDR3 length: 15 residues. With 8 bases clipped from V and 7 bases from J, the junction kept 16 bases outside the gene matches. CDR1 WSHSY and CDR2 SAAADI come from the germline V gene. In DNA, the CDR3 is TGCGCCAGCTCGTATCCGGGACTAGGTTCTAGGGAGCAGTACTTC. Protein sequence: CASSYPGLGSREQYF.

This clone was seen only once. The CDR3 region is CASSLGPGGSTEAFF. The CDR3 bases are TGTGCCAGCAGCTTGGGCCCGGGGGGCAGCACTGAAGCTTTCTTT. The chain uses TRBV5-6 and TRBJ1-1; tentative D call: TRBD1 (6 bases). The CDR3 totals 15 residues. The V end was cut by 0 bases, the J end by 4 bases, with 13 bases between. Germline CDR1 reads SGHDT; CDR2 reads YYEEEE.

V usage is TRBV14 and J usage is TRBJ1-2, with 8 bases lining up with TRBD1. After removal of 5 bases from V and 2 bases from J, the junction contained 4 bases not matched to a gene. Germline V lookup: CDR1 SGHDN, CDR2 FVKESK. The length of the CDR3 is 14 residues. The CDR3 DNA sequence: TGTGCCAGCAGCGAGTGGACAGGGAACTATGGCTACACCTTC. This sequence encodes CASSEWTGNYGYTF.

This chain connects TRBV7-9 to TRBJ2-1; 8 bases fit TRBD1. This CDR3 region has 17 residues. Germline-derived CDR1 and CDR2 are SEHNR and FQNEAQ (reference sequence). J lost 8 bases, V lost 2 bases, and 14 bases had no gene match. CDR3 sequence reads: CASSLILGQDWSDEQFF. CDR3 DNA sequence: TGTGCCAGCAGCTTAATTTTGGGACAGGATTGGTCGGATGAGCAGTTCTTC.